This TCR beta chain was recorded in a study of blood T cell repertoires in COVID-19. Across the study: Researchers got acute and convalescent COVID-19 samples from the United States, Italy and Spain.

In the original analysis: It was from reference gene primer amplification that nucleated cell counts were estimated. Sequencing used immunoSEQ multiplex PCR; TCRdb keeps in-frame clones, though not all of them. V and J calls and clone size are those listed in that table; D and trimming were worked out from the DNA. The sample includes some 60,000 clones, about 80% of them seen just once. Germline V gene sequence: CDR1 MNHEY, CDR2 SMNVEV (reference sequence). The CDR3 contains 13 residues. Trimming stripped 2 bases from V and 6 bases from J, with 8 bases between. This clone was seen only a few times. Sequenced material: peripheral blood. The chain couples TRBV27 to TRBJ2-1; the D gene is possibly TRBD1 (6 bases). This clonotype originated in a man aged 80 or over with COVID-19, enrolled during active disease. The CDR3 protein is CASSLRRGNEQFF. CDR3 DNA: TGTGCCAGCAGTTTACGCAGGGGCAATGAGCAGTTCTTC.